The present TCR beta chain was sequenced within a study of PD-L1 blockade in urothelial cancer. Overall study: About 90% of the 29 patients were males with bladder-origin urothelial cancer.

Trimming stripped 5 bases from V and 6 bases from J, with 19 bases between. The CDR3 has 14 amino acids. CDR1 is GTSNPN and CDR2 is SVGIG in the germline V gene (reference sequence). Measured with immunoSEQ multiplex PCR; TCRdb has only the in-frame clones, and not every one. The sample includes 30,000 to 35,000 clones, around 80% of them seen just once. Specimen: PBMCs, collected around atezolizumab (anti-PD-L1) treatment. This sequence was found in a man between 60 and 70 years old with urothelial cancer. V gene TRBV30 combines with J gene TRBJ1-2; no clear D gene. CDR3 in amino acids: CAWWDGLGINGYTF. The DNA for the CDR3 is TGTGCCTGGTGGGATGGACTAGGGATTAATGGCTACACCTTC. Together with reference TRBV30 and TRBJ1-2, the CDR3 gives the full variable domain: SQTIHQWPATLVQPVGSPLSLECTVEGTSNPNLYWYRQAAGRGLQLLFYSVGIGQISSEVPQNLSASRPQDRQFILSSKKLLLSDSGFYLCAWWDGLGINGYTFGSGTRLTVV.